This T cell receptor (beta chain) was identified during a study of Graves' ophthalmopathy and Graves' hyperthyroidism. Regarding the study as a whole: Prediction of ophthalmopathy progression reached roughly 64% sensitivity and about 72% specificity.

Trimming took off 3 bases at V and 4 bases at J, with 17 bases between the two ends. Germline-derived CDR1 and CDR2 are SGHTS and YDEGEE. The CDR3 length is 17 residues. In its sample, this clonotype was seen many times. Its cognate antigen is unknown. Patients with other autoimmune diseases, uncontrolled infections, pregnancy or lactation were excluded. Amplification of the TCR beta CDR3 regions used RNA transcripts (as template). Second-round multiplex PCR came after first-round RT-PCR with HTBI primers. From the multiplex PCR reads, TCRdb called clonotypes with MiXCR, one entry per CDR3 protein. The table lists 660,000 or so distinct CDR3 sequences, about 41% of them singletons.

The chain carries TRBV5-8 and TRBJ2-6; weak D call: TRBD1 (6 bases). The source is an adult man with Graves' ophthalmopathy. The sample consisted of peripheral blood. The CDR3 DNA reads as TGTGCCAGCAGCTCCCCAGGAAACAGGGCCGGGGCCAACGTCCTGACTTTC. It translates to CASSSPGNRAGANVLTF.